These 11 T cell receptor beta chains were all obtained from the same sample, sequenced in a study of blood T cell dynamics during melanoma immunotherapy. Produced via immunoSEQ multiplex PCR; TCRdb's table is partial and in-frame only. Of under 15,000 clones in the sample, 70% to 85% were seen once. Time point described: pre-treatment baseline. The sample in question was blood, obtained from a patient treated with checkpoint blockade. These receptor sequences come from a human donor with melanoma.

The chain combines TRBV6-5 with TRBJ2-7, with 7 bases that match TRBD2. Trimming took 0 bases from V and 6 from J; bases not matched to a gene: 5. Germline V gene sequence: CDR1 MNHEY, CDR2 SVGAGI. CDR3 size: 14 residues. In DNA form, the CDR3 reads TGTGCCAGCAGTTACTCTCGGGGGGTCGGCGAGCAGTACTTC. This sequence encodes CASSYSRGVGEQYF.

V gene TRBV18 combines with J gene TRBJ2-5, with TRBD1 matching 8 bases. The length of the CDR3 is 15 residues. The V and J ends lost 6 bases and 1 base, in that order; junction bases with no gene match: 7. Germline values: CDR1 KGHSH, CDR2 LQKENI. This CDR3 reads CASSLGQGLQETQYF. The CDR3 DNA reads as TGTGCCAGCTCTCTAGGACAGGGACTCCAAGAGACCCAGTACTTC.

The gene calls are TRBV7-9 and TRBJ1-1; D unclear. The length of the CDR3 is 14 residues. Deletions cut 4 bases from V and 1 base from J, with 10 bases between. CDR1 and CDR2 from the germline V gene are SEHNR and FQNEAQ (reference sequence). CDR3 in DNA: TGTGCCAGCAGCTCAACCCCCTCGAACACTGAAGCTTTCTTT. Amino acids: CASSSTPSNTEAFF.

This rearrangement joins TRBV14 to TRBJ2-2, with 9 bases lining up with TRBD2. The V gene's germline CDR1 is SGHDN and CDR2 FVKESK. This CDR3 has 18 amino acids. V gave up 4 bases and J gave up 0 bases; unmatched junction bases: 9. The CDR3 DNA reads as TGTGCCAGCAGCCTGCGGGGGGGCCTACACCCGAACACCGGGGAGCTGTTTTTT. Protein sequence: CASSLRGGLHPNTGELFF.

The chain employs TRBV7-3 and TRBJ2-7; D unresolved. Germline V gene sequence: CDR1 SGHTA, CDR2 FQGTGA. V was pared by 1 base and J by 2 bases, with 12 bases between. CDR3 length equals 15 residues. The DNA of the CDR3 is TGTGCCAGCAGCTTAAACCGCGCCGCAACCTACGAGCAGTACTTC. It yields the protein CASSLNRAATYEQYF.

This clone was picked up one time. The V call is TRBV21-1, the J call TRBJ2-7; TRBD1 reflects the table's D call only, with no check against the DNA. TRBV21-1 is assigned pseudogene status. This CDR3 contains 14 residues. The chain's CDR3 is CASRHRDSSYEQYF. The CDR3 nucleotides are TGTGCCAGCAGACACCGGGACAGCTCCTACGAGCAGTACTTC.

The rearrangement uses TRBV4-2 and TRBJ1-4; maybe TRBD1 (6 bases). The V end was cut by 0 bases, the J end by 3 bases, with 11 bases between. Germline-derived CDR1 and CDR2 are LGHNA and YNFKEQ. The CDR3 runs 16 residues. In nucleotides, the CDR3 is TGTGCCAGCAGCCAAGATGGGGGCGCGGCTAATGAAAAACTGTTTTTT. This gives the protein CASSQDGGAANEKLFF.

V gene TRBV27 combines with J gene TRBJ2-7; D uncertain. Trimming stripped 7 bases from V and 2 bases from J, with 12 bases between. The length of the CDR3 is 13 residues. Germline V gene sequence: CDR1 MNHEY, CDR2 SMNVEV (reference sequence). CDR3 DNA sequence: TGTGCCAGCATCCAGGCAAAACCCTACGAGCAGTACTTC. It is translated as CASIQAKPYEQYF.

This clone was counted a few times. V gene TRBV4-1 combines with J gene TRBJ1-1, with 9 bases that match TRBD1. The trim removed 3 bases at V and 5 bases at J, leaving 7 bases unmatched. The CDR3 extends over 15 amino acids. Germline CDR1 is MGHRA and CDR2 is YSYEKL. The CDR3 coding sequence is TGCGCCAGCAGCCAGCCCGGGACAGGGAGGACTGAAGCTTTCTTT. Amino acids: CASSQPGTGRTEAFF.

The chain has TRBV6-4 and TRBJ2-1, with 12 bases fitting TRBD2. CDR1 and CDR2 (germline): MRHNA, SNTAGT. V gave up 4 bases and J gave up 0 bases; unmatched junction bases: 4. The CDR3 runs 17 residues. CDR3 coding DNA: TGTGCCAGCAGTGTACTAGCGGGGGGTGGCTCCTACAATGAGCAGTTCTTC. It codes for CASSVLAGGGSYNEQFF.

This rearrangement joins TRBV6-1 to TRBJ1-5, with D hard to call. Germline CDR1 and CDR2: MNHNS and SASEGT. This CDR3 contains 13 residues. Deletions cut 2 bases from V and 5 bases from J, with 7 bases between. The CDR3 DNA sequence: TGTGCCAGCAGTGAACAGTCCCATCAGCCCCAGCATTTT. Translation: CASSEQSHQPQHF.